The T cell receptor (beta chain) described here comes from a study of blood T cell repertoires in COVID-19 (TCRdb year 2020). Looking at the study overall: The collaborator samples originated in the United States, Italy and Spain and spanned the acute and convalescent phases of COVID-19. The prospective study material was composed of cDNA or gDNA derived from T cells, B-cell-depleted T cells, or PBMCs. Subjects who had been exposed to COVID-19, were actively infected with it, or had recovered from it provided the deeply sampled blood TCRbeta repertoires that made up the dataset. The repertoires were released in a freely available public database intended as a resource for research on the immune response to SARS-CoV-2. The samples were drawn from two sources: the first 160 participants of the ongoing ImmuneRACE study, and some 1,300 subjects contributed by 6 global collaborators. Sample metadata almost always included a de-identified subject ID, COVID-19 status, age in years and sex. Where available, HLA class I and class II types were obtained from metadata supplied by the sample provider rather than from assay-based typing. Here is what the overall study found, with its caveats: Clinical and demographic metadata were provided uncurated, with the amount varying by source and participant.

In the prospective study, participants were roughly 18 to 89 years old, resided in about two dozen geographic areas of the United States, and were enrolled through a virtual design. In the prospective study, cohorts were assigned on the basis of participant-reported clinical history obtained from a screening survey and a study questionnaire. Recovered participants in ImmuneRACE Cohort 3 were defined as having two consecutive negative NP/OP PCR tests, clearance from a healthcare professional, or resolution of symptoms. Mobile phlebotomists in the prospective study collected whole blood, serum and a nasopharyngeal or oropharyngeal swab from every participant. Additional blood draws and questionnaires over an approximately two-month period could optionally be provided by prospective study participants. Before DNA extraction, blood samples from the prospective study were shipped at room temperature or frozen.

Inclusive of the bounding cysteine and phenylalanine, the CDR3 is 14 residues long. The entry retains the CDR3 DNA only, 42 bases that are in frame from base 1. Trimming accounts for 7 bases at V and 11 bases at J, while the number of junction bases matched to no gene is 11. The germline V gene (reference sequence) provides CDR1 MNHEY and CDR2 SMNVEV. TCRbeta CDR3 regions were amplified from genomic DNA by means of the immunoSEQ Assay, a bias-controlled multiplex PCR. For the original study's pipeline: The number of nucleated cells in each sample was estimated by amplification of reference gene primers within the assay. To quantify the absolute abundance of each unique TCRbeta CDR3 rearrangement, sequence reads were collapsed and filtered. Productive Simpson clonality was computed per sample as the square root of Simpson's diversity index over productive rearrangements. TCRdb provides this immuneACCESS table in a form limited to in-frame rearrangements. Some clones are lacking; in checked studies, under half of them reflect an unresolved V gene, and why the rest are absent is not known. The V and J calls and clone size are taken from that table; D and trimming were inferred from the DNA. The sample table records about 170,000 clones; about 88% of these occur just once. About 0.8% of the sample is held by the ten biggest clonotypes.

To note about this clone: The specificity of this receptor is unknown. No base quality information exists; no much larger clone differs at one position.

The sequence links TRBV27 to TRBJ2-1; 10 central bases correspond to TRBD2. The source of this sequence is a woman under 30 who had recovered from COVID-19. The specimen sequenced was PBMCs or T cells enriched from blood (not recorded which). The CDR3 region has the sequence CASKGLAGEAKQFF. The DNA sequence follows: TGTGCCAGCAAGGGGCTAGCGGGAGAGGCGAAGCAGTTCTTC.